A selection of T cell receptor beta chains follows, all from one sample in a study of cytomegalovirus exposure and HLA in healthy donors. The repertoire was sequenced with immunoSEQ multiplex PCR; TCRdb's copy has only in-frame clones and lacks some. The data contain 200,000 to 250,000 clones, 65% to 85% of them singletons. The specimen sequenced was PBMCs. The receptors shown here come from a woman aged 25 to 39 in good health and CMV-seropositive. CDR3s include the opening cysteine and the closing phenylalanine or tryptophan. D genes are given only for firm matches. Some rows have no size entry. The others give once, few or many, or a class for an expanded clone.

d_call: TRBD1
v_call: TRBV11-3
clone_size: NA
j_call: TRBJ2-7
cdr3_aa: CASSPLGTGAGEQYF
cdr3_nt: TGTGCCAGCAGCCCTCTCGGGACAGGGGCGGGCGAGCAGTACTTC

d_call: TRBD1
v_call: TRBV14
clone_size: once
j_call: TRBJ1-4
cdr3_aa: CASSRRQGTATNEKLFF
cdr3_nt: TGTGCCAGCAGCCGACGACAGGGAACGGCAACTAATGAAAAACTGTTTTTT

d_call: TRBD1
v_call: TRBV15
clone_size: NA
j_call: TRBJ2-7
cdr3_aa: CATRGTAYEQYF
cdr3_nt: TGTGCCACCCGTGGGACAGCCTACGAGCAGTACTTC

d_call: NA
v_call: TRBV2
clone_size: NA
j_call: TRBJ2-7
cdr3_aa: CASSDQRSPYEQYF
cdr3_nt: TGTGCCAGCAGTGATCAGAGATCTCCCTACGAGCAGTACTTC

d_call: NA
v_call: TRBV5-6
clone_size: NA
j_call: TRBJ2-3
cdr3_aa: CASSRTGTDVGTDTQYF
cdr3_nt: TGTGCCAGCAGCCGAACCGGGACTGACGTAGGCACAGATACGCAGTATTTT

d_call: NA
v_call: TRBV28
clone_size: NA
j_call: TRBJ1-3
cdr3_aa: CASSPPGRGNTIYF
cdr3_nt: TGTGCCAGCAGTCCACCGGGACGCGGAAACACCATATATTTT

d_call: NA
v_call: TRBV19
clone_size: NA
j_call: TRBJ2-1
cdr3_aa: CASIGEANNEQFF
cdr3_nt: TGTGCCAGTATAGGAGAGGCCAACAATGAGCAGTTCTTC

d_call: NA
v_call: TRBV29-1
clone_size: NA
j_call: TRBJ1-1
cdr3_aa: CSVERQVGAFF
cdr3_nt: TGCAGCGTTGAGCGGCAGGTAGGGGCTTTCTTT

d_call: NA
v_call: TRBV20-1
clone_size: NA
j_call: TRBJ1-2
cdr3_aa: CSAGRVGYTF
cdr3_nt: TGCAGTGCTGGGAGGGTTGGCTACACCTTC

d_call: NA
v_call: TRBV10-1
clone_size: NA
j_call: TRBJ2-7
cdr3_aa: CASSPATTYEQYF
cdr3_nt: TGCGCCAGCAGCCCGGCTACTACCTACGAGCAGTACTTC

d_call: TRBD2
v_call: TRBV28
clone_size: NA
j_call: TRBJ2-3
cdr3_aa: CASKLAGPTDTQYF
cdr3_nt: TGTGCCAGCAAACTAGCGGGACCCACAGATACGCAGTATTTT

d_call: TRBD1
v_call: TRBV27
clone_size: NA
j_call: TRBJ1-2
cdr3_aa: CASSRSPTGERGYTF
cdr3_nt: TGTGCCAGCAGCCGCTCACCTACAGGGGAGAGGGGCTACACCTTC

d_call: NA
v_call: TRBV11-3
clone_size: NA
j_call: TRBJ2-7
cdr3_aa: CASSPPSYEQYF
cdr3_nt: TGTGCCAGCAGCCCCCCGTCCTACGAGCAGTACTTC

d_call: NA
v_call: TRBV6-4
clone_size: many
j_call: TRBJ2-2
cdr3_aa: CASSDSPGTGELFF
cdr3_nt: TGTGCCAGCAGTGACTCCCCTGGGACCGGGGAGCTGTTTTTT

d_call: TRBD2
v_call: TRBV7-9
clone_size: NA
j_call: TRBJ2-7
cdr3_aa: CASSYGIAGVEQYF
cdr3_nt: TGTGCCAGCAGCTACGGGATAGCGGGAGTCGAGCAGTACTTC

d_call: NA
v_call: TRBV11-2
clone_size: NA
j_call: TRBJ2-7
cdr3_aa: CASSMGQGPYEQYF
cdr3_nt: TGTGCCAGCAGCATGGGCCAGGGACCGTACGAGCAGTACTTC

d_call: NA
v_call: TRBV29-1
clone_size: NA
j_call: TRBJ1-1
cdr3_aa: CSVKQEGEAFF
cdr3_nt: TGCAGCGTGAAACAAGAGGGTGAAGCTTTCTTT

d_call: NA
v_call: TRBV2
clone_size: NA
j_call: TRBJ1-5
cdr3_aa: CASSQGRGYNQPQHF
cdr3_nt: TGTGCCAGCAGTCAAGGGAGGGGATACAATCAGCCCCAGCATTTT

d_call: TRBD1
v_call: TRBV7-3
clone_size: NA
j_call: TRBJ2-1
cdr3_aa: CASSRTGNEQFF
cdr3_nt: TGTGCCAGCAGCAGGACAGGGAATGAGCAGTTCTTC